The text below deals with one T cell receptor beta chain. Its antigen is currently not known. Qualities for individual bases were not recorded, and no much larger clone is one base off. The source of the sample is a study of CD8 T cells in Susac syndrome (dated by TCRdb to between 2018 and 2021). For the wider study: Whether CD8+ T cell activation and differentiation in Susac syndrome was antigen driven was tested using repertoire sequencing. Overall results and qualifications from the work: The study acknowledged that relatively few individuals were included in the TCR sequencing and HLA analysis.

V lost 0 bases and J lost 3 bases; the stretch between them is 7 bases long. The CDR3, cysteine through phenylalanine, is 14 amino acids long. Just CDR3 DNA is preserved here, 42 bases in frame from base 1. As encoded in the germline V gene, CDR1 is SGHRS while CDR2 is YFSETQ. RNA was extracted using the RNeasy kit, and about 0.5 to 1 ug of the RNA was reverse transcribed with random hexamers. The immunoSEQ multiplex PCR assay, which covers 54 Vbeta and 13 Jbeta segments, was used to amplify TCR beta CDR3 regions. PCR amplification bias was corrected using a synthetic template baseline for primer optimization and computational correction. Under the source paper's analysis protocol: Only productive sequences were kept, with reads annotated to V, D and J genes according to IMGT and analyzed in immunoSEQ Analyzer. To calculate clonality, Shannon entropy was normalized by log2 of the number of productive unique sequences and then subtracted from one. Public and private clones were assessed among the 100 most prevalent clones of each patient and control. A clone was defined as Susac-specific if it was absent from the healthy and MS cohorts, from roughly 980 published viral clones and from other ImmuneACCESS disease sequences. Clones were called with MiXCR by TCRdb after fastp trimmed the public reads at Q25, and only in-frame beta chains were retained. When rows share a CDR3 protein, they turn into one entry using the most common DNA and genes. These V and J calls are TCRdb output, not the study's own analysis. The sample table lists 130,000 to 150,000 distinct CDR3 sequences, approximately 94% of them with a count of one. The ten largest clonotypes hold 0.065% to 0.1% of the sample.

High-throughput TCR beta sequencing profiled peripheral blood CD8+ and CD4+ T cells from healthy donors, Susac syndrome patients and multiple sclerosis patients. The healthy donors served as controls matched for age and sex. Bulk CD8+ and CD4+ T cells were purified by magnetic negative isolation, while CD8+ TEMRA cells were enriched using FACS. Blood was collected in EDTA tubes and processed within 24 hours, with PBMCs isolated through density gradient centrifugation. PBMCs destined for TCR sequencing were cryopreserved in liquid nitrogen and later thawed in a 37 °C water bath. The sorted or isolated CD4+, CD8+ and CD8+ TEMRA cells reached a purity of at least 90%.

What was sequenced was CD4+ T cells from PBMCs. The TCR originated in a human donor in good health. The receptor chain draws on TRBV5-1 and TRBJ1-5; the D segment could be TRBD1, given 5 matching bases. The bases read TGCGCCAGCAGCTTGGAGGGACCCAATCAGCCCCAGCATTTT. Its translation is CASSLEGPNQPQHF. The entire variable domain, with the stretches around the CDR3 drawn from the reference TRBV5-1 and TRBJ1-5 proteins, is KAGVTQTPRYLIKTRGQQVTLSCSPISGHRSVSWYQQTPGQGLQFLFEYFSETQRNKGNFPGRFSGRQFSNSRSEMNVSTLELGDSALYLCASSLEGPNQPQHFGDGTRLSIL.